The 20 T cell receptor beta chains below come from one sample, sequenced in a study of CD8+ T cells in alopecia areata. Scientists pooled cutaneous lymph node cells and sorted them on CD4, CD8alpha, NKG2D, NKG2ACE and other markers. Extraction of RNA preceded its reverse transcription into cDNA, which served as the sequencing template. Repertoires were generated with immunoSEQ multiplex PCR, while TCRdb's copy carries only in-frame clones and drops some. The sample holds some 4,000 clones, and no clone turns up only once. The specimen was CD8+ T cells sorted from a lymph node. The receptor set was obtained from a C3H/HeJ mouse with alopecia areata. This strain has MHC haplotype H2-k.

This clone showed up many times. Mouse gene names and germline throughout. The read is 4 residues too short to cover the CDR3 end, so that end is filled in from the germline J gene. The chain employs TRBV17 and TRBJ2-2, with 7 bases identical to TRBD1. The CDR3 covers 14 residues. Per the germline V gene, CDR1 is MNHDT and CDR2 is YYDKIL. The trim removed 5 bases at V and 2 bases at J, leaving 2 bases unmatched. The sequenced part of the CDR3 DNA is TGTGCTAGCAGTTTCAGGGGGAACACCGGG. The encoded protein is CASSFRGNTG. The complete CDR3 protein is CASSFRGNTGQLYF.

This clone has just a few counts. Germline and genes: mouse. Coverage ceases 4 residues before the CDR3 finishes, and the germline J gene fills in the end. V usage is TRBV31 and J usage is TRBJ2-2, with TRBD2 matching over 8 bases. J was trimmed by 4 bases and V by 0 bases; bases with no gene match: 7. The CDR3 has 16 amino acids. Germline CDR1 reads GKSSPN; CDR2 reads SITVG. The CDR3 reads CAWSLEGGAGTGQLYF. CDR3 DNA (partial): TGTGCCTGGAGTCTAGAGGGGGGGGCCGGCACCGGG. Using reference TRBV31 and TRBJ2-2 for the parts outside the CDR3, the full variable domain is AQTIHQWPVAEIKAVGSPLSLGCTIKGKSSPNLYWYWQATGGTLQQLFYSITVGQVESVVQLNLSASRPKDDQFILSTEKLLLSHSGFYLCAWSLEGGAGTGQLYFGEGSKLTVL.

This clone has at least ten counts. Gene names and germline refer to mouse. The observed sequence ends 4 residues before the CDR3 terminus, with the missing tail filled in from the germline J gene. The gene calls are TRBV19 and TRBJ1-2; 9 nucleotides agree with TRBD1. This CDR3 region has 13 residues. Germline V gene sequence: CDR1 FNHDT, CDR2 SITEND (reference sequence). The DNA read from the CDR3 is TGTGCCAGCAGTCCACAGGGGGCAATC. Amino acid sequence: CASSPQGAI. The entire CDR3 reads CASSPQGAIDYTF.

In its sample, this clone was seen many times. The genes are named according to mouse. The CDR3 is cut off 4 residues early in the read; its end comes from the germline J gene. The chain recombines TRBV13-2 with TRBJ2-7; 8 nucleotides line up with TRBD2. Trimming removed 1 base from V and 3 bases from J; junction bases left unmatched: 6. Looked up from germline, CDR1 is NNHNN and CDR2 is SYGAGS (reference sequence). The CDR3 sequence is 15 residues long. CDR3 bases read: TGTGCCAGCGGTGATTCCTGGGGGGACCGCTAT. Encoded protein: CASGDSWGDRY. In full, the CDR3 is CASGDSWGDRYEQYF.

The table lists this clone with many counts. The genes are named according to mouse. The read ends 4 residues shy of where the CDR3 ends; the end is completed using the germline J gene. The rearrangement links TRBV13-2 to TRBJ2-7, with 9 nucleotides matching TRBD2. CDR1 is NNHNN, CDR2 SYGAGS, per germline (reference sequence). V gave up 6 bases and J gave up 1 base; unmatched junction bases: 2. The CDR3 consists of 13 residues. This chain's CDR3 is CASEDWGSYEQYF. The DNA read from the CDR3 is TGTGCCAGCGAAGACTGGGGGTCCTAT.

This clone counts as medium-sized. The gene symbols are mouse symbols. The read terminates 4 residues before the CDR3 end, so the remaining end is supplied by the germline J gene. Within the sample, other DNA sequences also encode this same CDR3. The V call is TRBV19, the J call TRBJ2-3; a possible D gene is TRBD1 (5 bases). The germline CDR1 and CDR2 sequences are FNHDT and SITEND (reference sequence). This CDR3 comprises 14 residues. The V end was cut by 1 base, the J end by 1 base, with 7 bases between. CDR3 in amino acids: CASSITGGAETLYF. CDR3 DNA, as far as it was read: TGTGCCAGCAGTATAACAGGAGGTGCAGAA.

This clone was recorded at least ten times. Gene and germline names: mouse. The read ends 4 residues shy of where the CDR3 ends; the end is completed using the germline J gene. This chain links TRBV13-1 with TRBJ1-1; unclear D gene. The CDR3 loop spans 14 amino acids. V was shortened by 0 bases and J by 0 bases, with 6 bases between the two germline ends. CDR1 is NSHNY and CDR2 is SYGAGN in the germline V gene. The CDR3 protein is CASSDAVANTEVFF. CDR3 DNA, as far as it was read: TGTGCCAGCAGTGATGCAGTTGCAAACACA.

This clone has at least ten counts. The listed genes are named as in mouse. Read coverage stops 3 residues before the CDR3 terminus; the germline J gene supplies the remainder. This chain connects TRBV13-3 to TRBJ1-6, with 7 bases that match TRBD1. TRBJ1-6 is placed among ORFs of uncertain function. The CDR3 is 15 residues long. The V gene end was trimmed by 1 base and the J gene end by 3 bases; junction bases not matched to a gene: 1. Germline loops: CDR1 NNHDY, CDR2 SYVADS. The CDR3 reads CASSDRDSYNSPLYF. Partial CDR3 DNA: TGTGCCAGCAGTGATAGGGACAGCTATAATTCGCCC.

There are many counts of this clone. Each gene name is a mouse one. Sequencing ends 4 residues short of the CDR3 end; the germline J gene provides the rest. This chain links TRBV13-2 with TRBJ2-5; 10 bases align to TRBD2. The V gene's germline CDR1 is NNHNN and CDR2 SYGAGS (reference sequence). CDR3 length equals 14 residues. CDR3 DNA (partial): TGTGCCAGCGGTGCCGACTGGGGGGAGGAC. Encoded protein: CASGADWGED. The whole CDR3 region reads CASGADWGEDTQYF.

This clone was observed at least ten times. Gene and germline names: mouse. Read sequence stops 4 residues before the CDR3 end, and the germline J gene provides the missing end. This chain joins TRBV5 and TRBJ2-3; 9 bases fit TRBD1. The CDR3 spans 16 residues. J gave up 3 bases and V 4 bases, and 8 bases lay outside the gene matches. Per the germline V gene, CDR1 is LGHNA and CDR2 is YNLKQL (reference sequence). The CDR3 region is CASSPPGTGRAETLYF. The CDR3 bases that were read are TGTGCCAGCAGCCCCCCCGGGACAGGGAGGGCAGAA.

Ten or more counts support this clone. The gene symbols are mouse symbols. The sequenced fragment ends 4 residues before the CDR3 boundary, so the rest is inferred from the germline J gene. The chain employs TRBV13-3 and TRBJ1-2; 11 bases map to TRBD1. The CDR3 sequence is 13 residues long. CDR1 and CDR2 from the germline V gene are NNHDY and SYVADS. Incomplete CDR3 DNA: TGTGCCAGCAGTCCGGGACAGGGGGCC. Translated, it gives CASSPGQGA. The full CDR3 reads CASSPGQGADYTF.

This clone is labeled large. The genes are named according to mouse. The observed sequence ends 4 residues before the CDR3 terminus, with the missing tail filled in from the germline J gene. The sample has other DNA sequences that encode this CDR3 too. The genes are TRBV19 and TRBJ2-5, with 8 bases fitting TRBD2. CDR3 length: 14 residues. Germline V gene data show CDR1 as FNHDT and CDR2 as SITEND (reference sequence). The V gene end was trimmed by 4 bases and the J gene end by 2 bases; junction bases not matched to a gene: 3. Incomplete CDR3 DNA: TGTGCCAGCAGTCCCACTGGGGGCCAAGAC. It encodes CASSPTGGQD. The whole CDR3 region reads CASSPTGGQDTQYF.

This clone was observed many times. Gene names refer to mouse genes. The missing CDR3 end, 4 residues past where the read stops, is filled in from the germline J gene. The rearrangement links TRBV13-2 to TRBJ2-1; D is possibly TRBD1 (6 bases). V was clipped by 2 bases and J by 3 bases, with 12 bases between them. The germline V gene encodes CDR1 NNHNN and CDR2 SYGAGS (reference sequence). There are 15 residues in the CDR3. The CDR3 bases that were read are TGTGCCAGCGGTGAGACCGGGACAATCTATGCT. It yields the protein CASGETGTIYA. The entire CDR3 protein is CASGETGTIYAEQFF.

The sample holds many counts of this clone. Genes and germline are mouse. CDR3 DNA (partial): TGTGCCAGCAGCGGGACAGGGAATGCT. Translating it yields CASSGTGNA. The CDR3, in full, reads CASSGTGNAEQFF. The V gene is TRBV13-3, the J gene TRBJ2-1, with TRBD1 matching 9 bases. Read sequence stops 4 residues before the CDR3 end, and the germline J gene provides the missing end. The CDR3 runs to 13 residues. The J segment lost 5 bases and the V segment lost 5 bases, leaving 2 bases of the junction unmatched. Per the germline V gene, CDR1 is NNHDY and CDR2 is SYVADS.

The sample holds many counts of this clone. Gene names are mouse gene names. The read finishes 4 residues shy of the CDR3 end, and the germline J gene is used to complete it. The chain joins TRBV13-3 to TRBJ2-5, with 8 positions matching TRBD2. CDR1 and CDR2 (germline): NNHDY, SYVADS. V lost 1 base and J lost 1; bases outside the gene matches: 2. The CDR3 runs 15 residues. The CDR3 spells CASSDPTGDQDTQYF. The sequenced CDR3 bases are TGTGCCAGCAGTGATCCGACTGGGGACCAAGAC.

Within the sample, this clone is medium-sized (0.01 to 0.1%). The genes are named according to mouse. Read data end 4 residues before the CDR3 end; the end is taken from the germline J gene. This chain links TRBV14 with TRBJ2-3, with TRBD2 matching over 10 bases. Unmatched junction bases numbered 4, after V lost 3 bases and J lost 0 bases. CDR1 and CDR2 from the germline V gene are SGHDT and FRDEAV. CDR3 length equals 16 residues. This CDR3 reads CASSSTGGSSAETLYF. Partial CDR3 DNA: TGTGCCAGCAGTTCGACTGGGGGGTCTAGTGCAGAA. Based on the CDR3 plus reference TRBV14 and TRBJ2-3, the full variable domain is EAGVTQSPRYAVLQEGQAVSFWCDPISGHDTLYWYQQPRDQGPQLLVYFRDEAVIDNSQLPSDRFSAVRPKGTNSTLKIQSAKQGDTATYLCASSSTGGSSAETLYFGSGTRLTVL.

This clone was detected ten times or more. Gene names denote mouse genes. The CDR3 spells CASGELRSYEQYF. The covered CDR3 bases are TGTGCCAGCGGTGAACTGCGTTCCTAT. This chain joins TRBV13-2 and TRBJ2-7; D is uncertain. The read ends 4 residues early relative to the CDR3; the germline J gene fills the gap. The germline gives CDR1 NNHNN, CDR2 SYGAGS (reference sequence). V was shortened by 2 bases and J by 1 base, with 7 bases between the two germline ends. This CDR3 is built from 13 residues.

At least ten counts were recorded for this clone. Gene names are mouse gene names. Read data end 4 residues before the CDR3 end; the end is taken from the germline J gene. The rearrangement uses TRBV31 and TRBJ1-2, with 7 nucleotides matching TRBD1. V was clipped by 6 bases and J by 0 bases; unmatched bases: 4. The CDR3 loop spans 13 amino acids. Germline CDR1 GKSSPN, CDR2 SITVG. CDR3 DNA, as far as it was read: TGTGCCTGCCCCGGGACAGCAAACTCC. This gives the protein CACPGTANS. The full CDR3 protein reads CACPGTANSDYTF.

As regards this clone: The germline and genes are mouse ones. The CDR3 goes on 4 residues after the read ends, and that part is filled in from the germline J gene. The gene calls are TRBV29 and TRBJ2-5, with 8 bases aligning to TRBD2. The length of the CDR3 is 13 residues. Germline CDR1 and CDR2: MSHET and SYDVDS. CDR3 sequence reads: CASTPWGGDTQYF. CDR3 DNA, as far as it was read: TGTGCTAGCACCCCGTGGGGGGGGGAC.

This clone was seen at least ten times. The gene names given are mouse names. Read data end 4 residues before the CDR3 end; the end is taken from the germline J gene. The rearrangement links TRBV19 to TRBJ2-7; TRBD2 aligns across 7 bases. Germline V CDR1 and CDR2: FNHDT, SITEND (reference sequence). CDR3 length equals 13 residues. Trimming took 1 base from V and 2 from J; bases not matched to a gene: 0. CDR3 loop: CASSILGAYEQYF. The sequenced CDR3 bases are TGTGCCAGCAGTATACTGGGGGCCTAT.